These 10 T cell receptor beta chains came from one sample sequenced in a study of blood T cell repertoires in COVID-19. TCRdb's table, derived via immunoSEQ multiplex PCR, lists solely in-frame clones and lacks some. This sample has 200,000 to 250,000 clones, with 86% found just once. The sequenced sample consisted of PBMCs or T cells enriched from blood (not recorded which). These receptors all come from a woman aged 45 to 65 in a cohort exposed to, infected with or recovered from COVID-19 (not recorded which).

This rearrangement joins TRBV5-1 to TRBJ1-4; 11 positions match TRBD1. V gave up 4 bases and J gave up 6 bases; unmatched junction bases: 8. The CDR3 runs 16 residues. From germline, CDR1 is SGHRS and CDR2 YFSETQ. As DNA, the CDR3 is TGCGCCAGCAGCCCGAGGGGGACAGGGGGTTATGAAAAACTGTTTTTT. Protein product: CASSPRGTGGYEKLFF.

The rearrangement links TRBV7-2 to TRBJ2-2; 9 bases are shared with TRBD2. CDR1 is SGHTA and CDR2 is FQGNSA in the germline V gene. Losses at the gene ends were 3 bases for V and 6 bases for J; bases not matched to a gene: 8. CDR3 length: 16 amino acids. Here the CDR3 DNA reads TGTGCCAGCAGCTTGAATCGTCTAGCGGGGCCCGGGGAGCTGTTTTTT. Its translation is CASSLNRLAGPGELFF.

The rearrangement joins TRBV9 to TRBJ1-5, with D unresolved. From germline, CDR1 is SGDLS and CDR2 YYNGEE. The V gene lost 3 bases and the J gene lost 0 bases, with 10 bases spanning the gap. This CDR3 is 15 amino acids long. DNA for the CDR3: TGTGCCAGCAGCGCGGGAGGGAATAGCAATCAGCCCCAGCATTTT. Its translation: CASSAGGNSNQPQHF. Looking up the rest from reference TRBV9 and TRBJ1-5 gives the full variable domain: DSGVTQTPKHLITATGQRVTLRCSPRSGDLSVYWYQQSLDQGLQFLIQYYNGEERAKGNILERFSAQQFPDLHSELNLSSLELGDSALYFCASSAGGNSNQPQHFGDGTRLSIL.

This rearrangement joins TRBV9 to TRBJ2-5; D possibly corresponds to TRBD2 (6 bases). CDR1 and CDR2 from the germline V gene are SGDLS and YYNGEE. CDR3 length: 15 amino acids. V lost 3 bases and J 2 bases, leaving 14 bases between the germline ends. The CDR3 nucleotides are TGTGCCAGCAGCGATAGCGGACGGGAACAAGAGACCCAGTACTTC. Translated, it gives CASSDSGREQETQYF.

This rearrangement joins TRBV3-1 (or the pseudogene TRBV3-2) to TRBJ1-3, with 7 bases aligning to TRBD1. The CDR3 spans 16 residues. Germline values: CDR1 LGHDT, CDR2 YNNKEL (reference sequence). Trimming took 3 bases from V and 0 from J; bases not matched to a gene: 5. Written as DNA, the CDR3 is TGTGCCAGCAGCCAGCGGGACAGATTCTCTGGAAACACCATATATTTT. It specifies CASSQRDRFSGNTIYF.

The chain employs TRBV6-4 and TRBJ2-5; TRBD2 matches 9 bases. This CDR3 is built from 16 residues. V lost 8 bases and J lost 0; bases outside the gene matches: 10. The germline CDR1 and CDR2 sequences are MRHNA and SNTAGT. The CDR3, as DNA: TGTGCCAGCCAGAGGGCGGGGGGGCCAAACCAAGAGACCCAGTACTTC. As protein: CASQRAGGPNQETQYF.

The chain couples TRBV4-3 to TRBJ2-3, with 9 bases matching TRBD2. The length of the CDR3 is 15 residues. V shed 3 bases, J shed 1 base, and the junction held 2 bases outside the gene matches. CDR1 and CDR2 (germline): LGHNA, YSLEER. The CDR3 DNA reads as TGCGCCAGCAGCCAGCAGCGGGGGGGCACAGATACGCAGTATTTT. Protein: CASSQQRGGTDTQYF.

CDR3 in DNA: TGTGCCAGCAGTCCCACGGGACAGAGACAAGAGACCCAGTACTTC. It encodes CASSPTGQRQETQYF. The V call is TRBV28, the J call TRBJ2-5, with 7 nucleotides matching TRBD1. Germline loops: CDR1 MDHEN, CDR2 SYDVKM. This CDR3 comprises 15 residues. The J segment lost 2 bases and the V segment lost 5 bases, leaving 8 bases of the junction unmatched.

The chain employs TRBV7-9 and TRBJ2-4; TRBD1 aligns across 7 bases. This CDR3 is 19 amino acids long. V shed 5 bases, J shed 0 bases, and the junction held 16 bases outside the gene matches. Germline V lookup: CDR1 SEHNR, CDR2 FQNEAQ (reference sequence). The CDR3 spells CASSRRTGQDLLAKNIQYF. As DNA, the CDR3 is TGTGCCAGCAGCCGTCGGACAGGACAAGATCTTTTAGCCAAAAACATTCAGTACTTC.

The genes are TRBV4-2 and TRBJ1-5; unclear D gene. The CDR3 sequence is 15 residues long. In germline, CDR1 is LGHNA, CDR2 YNFKEQ. Trimming took off 0 bases at V and 3 bases at J, with 9 bases between the two ends. CDR3 in DNA: TGTGCCAGCAGCCAAGATTGGGCCGCCAATCAGCCCCAGCATTTT. It specifies CASSQDWAANQPQHF.